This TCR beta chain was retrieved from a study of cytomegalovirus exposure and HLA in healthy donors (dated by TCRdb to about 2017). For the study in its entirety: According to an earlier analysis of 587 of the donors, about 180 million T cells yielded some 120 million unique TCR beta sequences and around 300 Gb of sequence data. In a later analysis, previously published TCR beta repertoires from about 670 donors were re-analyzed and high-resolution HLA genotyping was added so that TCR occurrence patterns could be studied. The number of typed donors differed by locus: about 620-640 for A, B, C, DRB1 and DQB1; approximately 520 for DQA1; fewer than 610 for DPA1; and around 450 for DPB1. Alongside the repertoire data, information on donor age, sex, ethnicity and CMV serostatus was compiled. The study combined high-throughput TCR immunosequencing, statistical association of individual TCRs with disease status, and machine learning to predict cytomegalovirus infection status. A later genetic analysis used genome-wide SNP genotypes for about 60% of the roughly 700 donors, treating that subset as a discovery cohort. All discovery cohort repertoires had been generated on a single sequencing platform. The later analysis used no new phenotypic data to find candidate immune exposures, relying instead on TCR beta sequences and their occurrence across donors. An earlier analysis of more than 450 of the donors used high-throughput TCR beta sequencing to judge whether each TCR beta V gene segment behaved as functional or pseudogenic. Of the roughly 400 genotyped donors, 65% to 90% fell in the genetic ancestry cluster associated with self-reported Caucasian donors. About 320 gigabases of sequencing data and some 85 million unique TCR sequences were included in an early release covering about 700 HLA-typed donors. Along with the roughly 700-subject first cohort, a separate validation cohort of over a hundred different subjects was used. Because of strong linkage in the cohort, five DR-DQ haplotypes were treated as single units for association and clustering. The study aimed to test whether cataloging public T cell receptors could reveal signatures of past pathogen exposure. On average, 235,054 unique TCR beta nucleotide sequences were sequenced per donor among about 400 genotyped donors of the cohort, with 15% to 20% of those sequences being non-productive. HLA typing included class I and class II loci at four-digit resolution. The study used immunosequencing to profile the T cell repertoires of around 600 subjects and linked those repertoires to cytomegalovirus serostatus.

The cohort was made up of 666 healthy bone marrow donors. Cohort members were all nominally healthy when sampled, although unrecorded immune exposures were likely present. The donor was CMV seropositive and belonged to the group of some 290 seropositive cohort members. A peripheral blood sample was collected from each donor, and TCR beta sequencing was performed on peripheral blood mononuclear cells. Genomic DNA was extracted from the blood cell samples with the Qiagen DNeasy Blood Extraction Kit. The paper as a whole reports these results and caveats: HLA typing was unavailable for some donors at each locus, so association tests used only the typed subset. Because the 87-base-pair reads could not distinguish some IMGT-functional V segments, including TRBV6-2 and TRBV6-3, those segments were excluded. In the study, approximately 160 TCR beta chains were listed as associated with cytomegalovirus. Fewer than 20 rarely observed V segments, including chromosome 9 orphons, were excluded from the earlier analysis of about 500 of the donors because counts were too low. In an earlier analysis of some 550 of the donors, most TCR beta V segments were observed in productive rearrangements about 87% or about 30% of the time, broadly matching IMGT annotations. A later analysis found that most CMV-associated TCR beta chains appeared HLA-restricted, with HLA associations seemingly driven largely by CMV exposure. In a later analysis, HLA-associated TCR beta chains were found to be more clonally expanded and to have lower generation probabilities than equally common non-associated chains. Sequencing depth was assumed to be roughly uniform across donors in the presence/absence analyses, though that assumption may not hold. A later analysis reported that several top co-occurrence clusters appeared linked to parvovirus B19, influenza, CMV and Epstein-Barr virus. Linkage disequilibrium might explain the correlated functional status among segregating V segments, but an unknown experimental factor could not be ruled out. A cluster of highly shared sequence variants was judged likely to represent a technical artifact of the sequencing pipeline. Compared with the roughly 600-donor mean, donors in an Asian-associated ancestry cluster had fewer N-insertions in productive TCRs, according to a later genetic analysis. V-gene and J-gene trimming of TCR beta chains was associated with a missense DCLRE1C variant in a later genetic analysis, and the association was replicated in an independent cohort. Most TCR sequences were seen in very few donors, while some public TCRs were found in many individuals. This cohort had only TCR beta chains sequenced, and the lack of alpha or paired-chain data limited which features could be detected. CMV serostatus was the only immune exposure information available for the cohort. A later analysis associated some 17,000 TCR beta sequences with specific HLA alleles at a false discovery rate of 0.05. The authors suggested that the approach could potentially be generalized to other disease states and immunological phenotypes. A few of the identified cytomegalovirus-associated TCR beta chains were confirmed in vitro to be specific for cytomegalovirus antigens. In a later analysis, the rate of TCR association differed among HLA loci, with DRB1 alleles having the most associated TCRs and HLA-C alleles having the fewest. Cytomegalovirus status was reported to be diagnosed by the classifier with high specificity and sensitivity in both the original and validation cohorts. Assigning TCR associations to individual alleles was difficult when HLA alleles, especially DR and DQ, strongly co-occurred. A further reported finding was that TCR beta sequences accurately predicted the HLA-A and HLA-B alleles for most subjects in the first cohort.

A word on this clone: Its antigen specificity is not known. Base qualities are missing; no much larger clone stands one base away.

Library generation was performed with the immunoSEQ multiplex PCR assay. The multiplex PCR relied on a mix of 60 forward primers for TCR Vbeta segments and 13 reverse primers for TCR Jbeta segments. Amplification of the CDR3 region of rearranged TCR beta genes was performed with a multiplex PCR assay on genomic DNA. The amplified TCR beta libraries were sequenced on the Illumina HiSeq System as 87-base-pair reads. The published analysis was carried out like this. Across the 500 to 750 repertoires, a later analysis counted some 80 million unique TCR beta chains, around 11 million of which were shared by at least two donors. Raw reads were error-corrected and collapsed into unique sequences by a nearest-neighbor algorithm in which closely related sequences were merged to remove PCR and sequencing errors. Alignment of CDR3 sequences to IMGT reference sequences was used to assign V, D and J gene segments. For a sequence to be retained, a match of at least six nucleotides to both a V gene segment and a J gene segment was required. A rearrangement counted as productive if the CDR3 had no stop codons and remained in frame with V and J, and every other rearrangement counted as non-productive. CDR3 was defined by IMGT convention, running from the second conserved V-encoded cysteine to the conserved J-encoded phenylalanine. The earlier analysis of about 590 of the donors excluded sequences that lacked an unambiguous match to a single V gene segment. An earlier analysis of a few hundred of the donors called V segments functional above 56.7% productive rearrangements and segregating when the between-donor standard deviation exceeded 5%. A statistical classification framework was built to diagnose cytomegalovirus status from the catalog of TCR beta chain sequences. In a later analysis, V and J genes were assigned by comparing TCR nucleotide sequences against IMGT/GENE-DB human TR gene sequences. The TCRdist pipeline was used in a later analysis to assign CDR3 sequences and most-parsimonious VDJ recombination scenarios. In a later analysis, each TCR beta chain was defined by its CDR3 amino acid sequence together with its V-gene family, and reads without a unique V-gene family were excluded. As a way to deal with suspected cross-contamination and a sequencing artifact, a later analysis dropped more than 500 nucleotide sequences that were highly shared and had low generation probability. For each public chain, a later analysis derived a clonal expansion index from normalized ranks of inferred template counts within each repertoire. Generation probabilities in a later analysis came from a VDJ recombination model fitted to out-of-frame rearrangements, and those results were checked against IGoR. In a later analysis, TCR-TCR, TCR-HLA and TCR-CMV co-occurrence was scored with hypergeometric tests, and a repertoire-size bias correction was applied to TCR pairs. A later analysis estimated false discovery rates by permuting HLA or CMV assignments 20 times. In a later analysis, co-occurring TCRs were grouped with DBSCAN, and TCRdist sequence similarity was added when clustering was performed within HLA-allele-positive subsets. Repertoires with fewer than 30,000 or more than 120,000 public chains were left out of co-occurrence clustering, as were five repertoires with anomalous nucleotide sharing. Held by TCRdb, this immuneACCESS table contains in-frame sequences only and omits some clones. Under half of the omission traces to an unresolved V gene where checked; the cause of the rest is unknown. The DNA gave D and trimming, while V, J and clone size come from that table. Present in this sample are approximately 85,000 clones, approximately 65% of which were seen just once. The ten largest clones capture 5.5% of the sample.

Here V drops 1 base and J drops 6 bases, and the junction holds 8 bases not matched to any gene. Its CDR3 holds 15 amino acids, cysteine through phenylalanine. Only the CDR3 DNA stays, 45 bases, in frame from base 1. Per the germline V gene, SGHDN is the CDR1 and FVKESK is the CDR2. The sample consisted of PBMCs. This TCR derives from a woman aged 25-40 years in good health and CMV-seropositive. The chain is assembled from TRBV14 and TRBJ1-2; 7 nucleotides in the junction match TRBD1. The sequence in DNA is TGTGCCAGCAGCCAAGTAGGACAGGCAGGCGATGGCTACACCTTC. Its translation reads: CASSQVGQAGDGYTF.